This TCR beta chain stems from a study of CD8 T cells in ankylosing spondylitis. This clonotype was seen ten or more times. Its matching antigen is unknown. TCRdb re-derived calls from the 5' RACE reads in MiXCR, one entry per CDR3 protein. The profile shows about 500,000 distinct CDR3 sequences, 12% of them singletons. Whole-study results and caveats: Ankylosing spondylitis blood appeared to carry a characteristic TCR beta motif of roughly 8 highly homologous variants.

After removal of 4 bases from V and 8 bases from J, the junction contained 9 bases not matched to a gene. Germline V gives CDR1 LGHNA, CDR2 YNFKEQ. This CDR3 comprises 14 residues. This TCR derives from a male donor with ankylosing spondylitis. The chain has TRBV4-2 and TRBJ1-1, with 8 bases aligning to TRBD1. Sequenced material: blood, either unsorted or a sorted T cell fraction (not recorded which). The CDR3 sequence is CASSRNRGTGEAFF. CDR3 coding DNA: TGTGCCAGCAGCCGTAACCGTGGGACAGGAGAAGCTTTCTTT.